This T cell receptor beta chain was retrieved from a study of beta chain features in type 1 diabetes (dated by TCRdb to 2017 to 2018). For context, the study as a whole: Mean age, gender distribution, total cell number and subset yield did not differ between patients and healthy donors. A total of some 100,000,000 sorted cells were examined across all samples, and the number of cells per subset was strongly correlated with RNA yield. The study compared the TCRB repertoires of sorted circulating CD4+ T cell subsets in recently diagnosed type 1 diabetes patients with those in matched healthy donors. Regulatory and stem cell-like memory subsets were isolated from only 8 patients and about eight healthy donors, whereas naive and central memory subsets came from all 30 or so donors. The research as a whole found: Sequencing cDNA rather than genomic DNA could over-represent highly expressing activated cells, although activation and CD3 levels did not differ between groups. Only small numbers of individuals were included in the HLA sub-analyses, which left unresolved whether HLA type had any influence on TCRB rearrangement. Type 1 diabetes patients showed a moderate but significant shortening of TCRB CDR3 length in all four CD4+ subsets. Naive, central memory and regulatory TCRB repertoires appeared more similar among patients than among healthy donors. Fewer insertions and more nucleotide deletions at VDJ recombination sites were observed in patients with type 1 diabetes, implying thymic rearrangement abnormalities. PCR might favor shorter templates, but patient and control samples were amplified and corrected together, so any skew would affect both groups equally.

In its sample, this clone was seen a few times. Its antigen is unknown. No base-level quality is on record; no much larger clone is a single base apart. The entire amount of isolated RNA was reverse transcribed using the High Capacity cDNA Reverse Transcription Kit, so the sequenced TCRB transcripts were expressed ones. Deep immunoSEQ sequencing was performed on naive, central memory and regulatory T cell samples, with an average of roughly 3.5 million total reads per sample. Sorted cells were lysed in RLT buffer and RNA was extracted with DNase-treated RNeasy Micro or Mini kits, depending on cell number. To prevent cross-contamination, each cell subset was processed individually, whereas patient and healthy donor samples were processed jointly. TCRB sequences were amplified from cDNA with the immunoSEQ multiplex PCR, producing 87-bp fragments spanning the CDR3 region. Amplicons were sequenced on the Illumina HiSeq platform. The study's own analysis went as follows. PCR bias was corrected computationally using synthetic template baselines, and reads within Hamming distance 2 were collapsed, with unmergeable singletons discarded. Reads were aligned to IMGT to assign V, D and J genes, CDR3 length, and insertions or deletions at six rearrangement sites. Within each subset, clonotype counts were normalized to sorted cell number, after which true diversity and Gini coefficients were computed with the tcR R package. The overlap coefficient, calculated on TCRB nucleotide sequences, was used to quantify repertoire sharing. Out-of-frame TCRB sequences from naive cells were analyzed as a proxy for the pre-selection repertoire. Held by TCRdb, this immuneACCESS table contains in-frame sequences only and omits some clones. Under half of the omission traces to an unresolved V gene where checked; the cause of the rest is unknown. That table gives V, J and clone size, and the DNA gave D and trimming. This sample gives hundreds of thousands of clones in total; 10% to 15% of them show up just once. The biggest ten clones account for under 0.02% of the sample.

A single peripheral blood draw of 90 to 150 mL on average was collected from each donor into heparinised tubes. Naive, central memory, regulatory and stem cell-like memory CD4+ T cells were sorted on a BD FACSAria II using a panel including CD45RO, CCR7, CD25, CD127, CD95 and CD27. All sorted populations exceeded 95% purity. PBMCs were isolated right away by Lymphoprep density gradient centrifugation and were stained directly, without culture. So that batch effects would be minimized, each experiment stained and sorted samples in pairs, pairing one healthy donor with one patient. The sample was naive CD4+ T cells from blood. This specimen's cell subset or site label, interpreted: true naive CD4+ T cells. The TCR sequence derives from a man between 18 and 35 years old in good health.

The nucleotide sequence is given as TGTGCTAGTGGTTTGGACTACACCGGGGAGCTGTTTTTT. Translated, this is CASGLDYTGELFF. This chain is built from TRBV12-5 and TRBJ2-2, with the D gene too uncertain to name. The CDR3, cysteine through phenylalanine, is 13 amino acids long. CDR3 DNA is the only sequence kept; it has 39 bases, read in frame from the first base. In the germline V gene, CDR1 corresponds to LGHNT and CDR2 to FRNRAP. At the junction V is shortened by 1 base and J by 3 bases, with 3 bases in between. The CDR3 plus the reference TRBV12-5 and TRBJ2-2 genes for the other parts give the full variable domain: DARVTQTPRHKVTEMGQEVTMRCQPILGHNTVFWYRQTMMQGLELLAYFRNRAPLDDSGMPKDRFSAEMPDATLATLKIQPSEPRDSAVYFCASGLDYTGELFFGEGSRLTVL.